Detailed here is one TCR beta chain. CDR1 and CDR2 from the germline V gene are LNHDA and SQIVND (reference sequence). J was trimmed by 5 bases and V by 9 bases; bases with no gene match: 12. This CDR3 is built from 15 residues. Some clones are missing from TCRdb's copy, which holds only in-frame ones; the method was immunoSEQ multiplex PCR. The profile shows approximately 660,000 clones, around nine tenths of them singletons. These data come from a study of shared T cell receptors in the human thymus. Separately, the same data were catalogued under a study of human thymus T cells. That study reports: Infants served as donors; they were healthy and Finnish and were having corrective surgery for congenital heart defects. Corrective cardiac operations yielded the resected thymus tissue. What appeared biased in thymic and blood repertoires was the usage of V and J genes. Related research reported highly overlapping thymic repertoires among unrelated individuals.

This chain links TRBV19 with TRBJ2-1; 8 nucleotides agree with TRBD2. This receptor was identified in a boy younger than two with a congenital heart defect. Sample: thymocytes. This chain's CDR3 is CASHARVRGDNEQFF. CDR3 bases: TGTGCCAGCCACGCCAGGGTGCGGGGGGACAATGAGCAGTTCTTC. Together with reference TRBV19 and TRBJ2-1, the CDR3 gives the full variable domain: DGGITQSPKYLFRKEGQNVTLSCEQNLNHDAMYWYRQDPGQGLRLIYYSQIVNDFQKGDIAEGYSVSREKKESFPLTVTSAQKNPTAFYLCASHARVRGDNEQFFGPGTRLTVL.